Included here is one T cell receptor beta chain sequence, with context. The entry originates in a study of blood T cell repertoires in COVID-19. Produced via immunoSEQ multiplex PCR; TCRdb's table is partial and in-frame only. The table lists about 100,000 clones, about 89% of them singletons, with less than 2.5% in the top ten. The origin of this receptor is a man aged 50-60 years with active COVID-19. Material: peripheral blood.

CDR3 loop: CASSYFNQPQHF. The CDR3 bases are TGTGCCAGCAGCTACTTTAATCAGCCCCAGCATTTT. This chain links TRBV5-8 with TRBJ1-5; D unresolved. The CDR3 contains 12 residues. The ends were cut back, 3 bases at V and 4 bases at J, with 5 bases in the middle. Per germline, CDR1 SGHTS and CDR2 YDEGEE.